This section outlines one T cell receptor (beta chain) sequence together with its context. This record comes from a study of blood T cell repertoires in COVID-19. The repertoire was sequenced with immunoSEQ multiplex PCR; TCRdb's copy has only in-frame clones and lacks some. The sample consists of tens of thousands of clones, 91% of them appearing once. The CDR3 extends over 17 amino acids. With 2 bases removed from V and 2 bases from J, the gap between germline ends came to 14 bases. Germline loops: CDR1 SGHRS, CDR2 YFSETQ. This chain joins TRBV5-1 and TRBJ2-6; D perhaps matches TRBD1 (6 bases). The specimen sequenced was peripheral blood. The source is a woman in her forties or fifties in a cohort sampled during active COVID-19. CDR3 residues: CASSLGGTTPGANVLTF. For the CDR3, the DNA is TGCGCCAGCAGCTTAGGGGGTACAACGCCTGGGGCCAACGTCCTGACTTTC.